A single sample is the source of the 23 T cell receptor beta chains below, sequenced in a study of Graves' ophthalmopathy and Graves' hyperthyroidism. Amplification of TCR beta CDR3 regions used RNA transcripts. Amplification began with first-round RT-PCR using HTBI primers, then second-round multiplex PCR was performed. TCRdb recomputed calls from the multiplex PCR reads with MiXCR, one row per CDR3 protein. Seen here are hundreds of thousands of distinct CDR3 sequences, about a fifth observed once, and the top ten hold roughly 6.9%. Sequenced: peripheral blood. The receptors were gathered from a woman younger than 30 with stable Graves' hyperthyroidism. Some clones in this sample may be carry-over from other donors' samples.

This clonotype was detected ten times or more. This sequence joins TRBV25-1 and TRBJ2-7; TRBD1 might be the D (6 bases). This CDR3 contains 13 residues. Germline V gene sequence: CDR1 MGHDK, CDR2 SYGVNS. V was clipped by 4 bases and J by 3 bases, with 10 bases between them. As DNA, the CDR3 is TGTGCCAGCAGTGCGCTACAGGGCTACGAGCAGTACTTC. This codes for CASSALQGYEQYF.

The chain has TRBV28 and TRBJ2-7, with 8 bases lining up with TRBD2. The CDR3 is 12 amino acids. V lost 8 bases, J lost 7 bases, and 7 bases stayed unmatched. Germline CDR1 reads MDHEN; CDR2 reads SYDVKM. The CDR3 protein is CASLRRGEEQYF. DNA of the CDR3: TGTGCCAGCTTGCGGCGGGGGGAAGAGCAGTACTTC.

This sequence joins TRBV6-1 and TRBJ2-7; no clear D gene. Germline CDR1 reads MNHNS; CDR2 reads SASEGT. The CDR3 runs to 13 residues. The V gene lost 2 bases and the J gene lost 8 bases, with 13 bases spanning the gap. The CDR3: CASSEKKPRKQYF. DNA of the CDR3: TGTGCCAGCAGTGAAAAAAAACCCAGAAAGCAGTACTTC.

This clonotype was seen repeatedly, ten times or more. The rearrangement joins TRBV19 to TRBJ1-1; TRBD1 might be the D (5 bases). CDR3 size: 15 residues. With 4 bases removed from V and 0 bases from J, the gap between germline ends came to 12 bases. Germline CDR1 LNHDA, CDR2 SQIVND (reference sequence). CDR3 amino acids: CASSTFRGLNTEAFF. The CDR3 coding sequence is TGTGCCAGTAGTACCTTTAGGGGACTGAACACTGAAGCTTTCTTT.

This clonotype was recorded many times. The chain has TRBV28 and TRBJ1-2; tentatively, D is TRBD1 (5 bases). The CDR3 contains 14 residues. Trimming removed 6 bases at V and 9 bases at J, with 20 bases between. In germline, CDR1 is MDHEN, CDR2 SYDVKM. The CDR3 nucleotides are TGTGCCAGCAGCCTACCGGGGCCATTTAGGCGCTACACCTTC. As protein: CASSLPGPFRRYTF.

The chain joins TRBV6-1 to TRBJ1-2, with TRBD1 matching 8 bases. From germline, CDR1 is MNHNS and CDR2 SASEGT. This CDR3 comprises 14 residues. The ends lost 7 bases at V and 4 bases at J; junction bases unmatched: 8. The CDR3: CASTIITGGYGYTF. CDR3 DNA sequence: TGTGCCAGCACGATCATAACAGGGGGCTATGGCTACACCTTC.

The chain uses TRBV19 and TRBJ2-7, with 7 bases lining up with TRBD1. Germline lookup yields CDR1 LNHDA and CDR2 SQIVND (reference sequence). V was clipped by 6 bases and J by 1 base; unmatched bases: 12. The CDR3 runs 16 residues. CDR3 protein: CASSQKGDSRSYEQYF. DNA for the CDR3: TGTGCCAGTAGCCAAAAAGGGGACAGCAGATCCTACGAGCAGTACTTC.

V is TRBV6-1 and J is TRBJ1-3; 8 nucleotides agree with TRBD1. Germline trimming cut 6 bases from V and 0 bases from J; bases unmatched to any gene: 7. CDR1 is MNHNS and CDR2 is SASEGT in the germline V gene. The CDR3 has 16 residues. The CDR3 DNA is TGTGCCAGCAGCCCGACAGGGGTGGGCTCTGGAAACACCATATATTTT. Translated, it gives CASSPTGVGSGNTIYF.

The V call is TRBV6-1, the J call TRBJ1-5, with 7 bases fitting TRBD1. In germline, CDR1 is MNHNS, CDR2 SASEGT. The CDR3 spans 16 residues. J was trimmed by 4 bases and V by 5 bases; bases with no gene match: 11. The chain's CDR3 is CASSMLPGQLNQPQHF. CDR3 nucleotide sequence: TGTGCCAGCAGTATGTTACCGGGACAGTTGAATCAGCCCCAGCATTTT.

At least ten counts were recorded for this clonotype. This chain uses TRBV2 with TRBJ1-2; possibly TRBD1 for D (5 bases). The CDR3 contains 12 residues. Germline V gives CDR1 SNHLY, CDR2 FYNNEI. The V and J ends lost 2 bases and 8 bases respectively, with 9 bases between them. The CDR3 here is CASSEFRDGYTF. DNA for the CDR3: TGTGCCAGCAGTGAATTTAGGGACGGCTACACCTTC.

In its sample, this clonotype was seen many times. The gene calls are TRBV12-3 or TRBV12-4 and TRBJ1-3; 8 bases align to TRBD1. J gave up 0 bases and V 6 bases, and 7 bases lay outside the gene matches. This CDR3 is built from 16 residues. CDR3 nucleotide sequence: TGTGCCAGCAGGACAGGACAGGGAGCCTCTGGAAACACCATATATTTT. Its protein is CASRTGQGASGNTIYF.

This clonotype came up many times. This chain connects TRBV12-3 or TRBV12-4 to TRBJ2-7, with TRBD1 matching 9 bases. With V trimmed by 4 bases and J by 0 bases, 1 base remained unmatched. The CDR3 spans 14 residues. CDR3: CASSSDRGSYEQYF. The CDR3 coding sequence is TGTGCCAGCAGTTCGGACAGGGGCTCCTACGAGCAGTACTTC.

This clonotype was picked up many times. This chain uses TRBV2 with TRBJ2-7; 9 bases map to TRBD2. The CDR3 totals 14 residues. Germline CDR1 SNHLY, CDR2 FYNNEI. The junction had 9 bases not matched to a gene; V was cut back by 6 bases and J by 6 bases. The CDR3 DNA follows: TGTGCCAGCAGCGAGGGCGGGAGGGTATCCGAGCAGTACTTC. Translating gives CASSEGGRVSEQYF.

This clonotype was detected ten times or more. J is TRBJ2-2 and V is TRBV2; 8 bases fit TRBD1. CDR1 is SNHLY and CDR2 is FYNNEI in the germline V gene. V shed 4 bases and J 5 bases; nucleotides not matched to a gene: 9. The CDR3 has 16 amino acids. CDR3 DNA sequence: TGTGCCAGCAGTGCCCCGCAGGGGGCGTGGACCGGGGAGCTGTTTTTT. This gives the protein CASSAPQGAWTGELFF.

V gene TRBV12-3 or TRBV12-4 combines with J gene TRBJ1-3; a weak D match, TRBD1 (5 bases). V shed 4 bases and J shed 0 bases, with 10 bases lying between them. This CDR3 has 15 residues. CDR3 sequence reads: CASSSDSYSGNTIYF. CDR3 coding DNA: TGTGCCAGCAGTTCTGACAGTTACTCTGGAAACACCATATATTTT.

This clonotype was seen at least ten times. The V call is TRBV28, the J call TRBJ1-5; TRBD1 matches at 8 bases. CDR1 is MDHEN and CDR2 is SYDVKM in the germline V gene. The V gene end was trimmed by 6 bases and the J gene end by 2 bases; junction bases not matched to a gene: 12. This CDR3 has 17 residues. CDR3 amino acids: CASRSPQGARGNQPQHF. The DNA of the CDR3 is TGTGCCAGCAGATCGCCCCAGGGGGCGCGGGGCAATCAGCCCCAGCATTTT.

This clonotype was recorded at least ten times. The chain recombines TRBV12-3 or TRBV12-4 with TRBJ1-1; tentative D call: TRBD1 (5 bases). Between the trimmed V and J ends, which lost 4 bases and 2 bases, there was a span of 11 bases. The CDR3 is 14 amino acids. The CDR3 nucleotides are TGTGCCAGCAGTTATGGGCAGGGAAACACTGAAGCTTTCTTT. It translates to CASSYGQGNTEAFF.

There are many counts of this clonotype. The J gene is TRBJ1-1, the V gene TRBV27; D may be TRBD1 (6 bases). CDR1 and CDR2 (germline): MNHEY, SMNVEV (reference sequence). The V and J ends lost 4 bases and 3 bases respectively, with 9 bases between them. The CDR3 covers 13 residues. The CDR3 DNA reads as TGTGCCAGCAGTTGGGGGCAAGACACTGAAGCTTTCTTT. Translation gives CASSWGQDTEAFF.

The V and J genes are TRBV5-1 and TRBJ2-7; a possible D gene is TRBD1 (5 bases). CDR1 is SGHRS, CDR2 YFSETQ, per germline. V lost 4 bases to trimming and J lost 0 bases, with 11 bases between them. The CDR3 consists of 14 residues. The CDR3 DNA sequence: TGCGCCAGCAGCCGACAGACAGACTCCTACGAGCAGTACTTC. Translating it yields CASSRQTDSYEQYF.

There are many counts of this clonotype. The rearrangement links TRBV11-2 to TRBJ2-2, with 8 nucleotides matching TRBD2. This CDR3 is built from 16 residues. Germline V gene data show CDR1 as SGHAT and CDR2 as FQNNGV. J lost 6 bases, V lost 1 base, and 7 bases had no gene match. The CDR3 sequence is CASSLGGAGVAGELFF. For the CDR3, the DNA is TGTGCCAGCAGCTTAGGCGGAGCGGGAGTCGCCGGGGAGCTGTTTTTT.

The rearrangement links TRBV6-1 to TRBJ1-5; TRBD1 matches at 9 bases. Germline V CDR1 and CDR2: MNHNS, SASEGT. The CDR3 length is 15 residues. The ends lost 4 bases at V and 6 bases at J; junction bases unmatched: 7. In DNA, the CDR3 is TGTGCCAGCAGTGCAGAACAGGGGGCGTTTCAGCCCCAGCATTTT. Protein product: CASSAEQGAFQPQHF.

This clonotype appeared a few times. This chain joins TRBV6-1 and TRBJ1-2; D uncertain. Germline V gene sequence: CDR1 MNHNS, CDR2 SASEGT. The CDR3 has 15 residues. V was cut by 4 bases and J by 0 bases, with 12 bases left in between. The CDR3: CASSGRVEPNYGYTF. Here the CDR3 DNA reads TGTGCCAGCAGTGGCCGCGTTGAACCTAACTATGGCTACACCTTC.

This clonotype came up a few times. J is TRBJ2-5 and V is TRBV5-1; D ambiguous. Germline lookup yields CDR1 SGHRS and CDR2 YFSETQ. The length of the CDR3 is 16 residues. The ends were cut back, 3 bases at V and 1 base at J, with 16 bases in the middle. The CDR3 sequence is CASSSGLQNTQETQYF. In nucleotides, the CDR3 is TGCGCCAGCAGCTCCGGTCTACAGAATACCCAAGAGACCCAGTACTTC.